This T cell receptor beta chain comes out of a study of immune reconstitution after stem cell transplant in scleroderma. This clonotype is classed as large (0.1 to 1%). One entry per CDR3 protein results from TCRdb running MiXCR on the RT-PCR reads. The sample holds around 960 distinct CDR3 sequences, about 9.4% seen once. The germline V gene encodes CDR1 SNHLY and CDR2 FYNNEI. V was clipped by 4 bases and J by 0 bases; unmatched bases: 14. The CDR3 is made up of 19 amino acids. This receptor was identified in a male donor with systemic sclerosis. Sampling was conducted before or after autologous hematopoietic stem cell transplantation (not recorded which). The chain recombines TRBV2 with TRBJ2-3; 9 bases match TRBD2. CDR3 loop: CASSVWRGGHSYSTDTQYF. The CDR3, as DNA: TGTGCCAGCAGTGTCTGGCGGGGGGGCCACTCGTATAGCACAGATACGCAGTATTTT. The full variable domain, its missing parts supplied by reference TRBV2 and TRBJ2-3, is EPEVTQTPSHQVTQMGQEVILRCVPISNHLYFYWYRQILGQKVEFLVSFYNNEISEKSEIFDDQFSVERPDGSNFTLKIRSTKLEDSAMYFCASSVWRGGHSYSTDTQYFGPGTRLTVL.